This T cell receptor beta chain was observed in a study of blood T cell repertoires in COVID-19. Looking at the study overall: T cells, B-cell-depleted T cells, or PBMCs provided the cDNA or gDNA that served as material.

Patients in Seattle were enrolled during active infection, then followed longitudinally. The CDR3 contains 14 residues. V was shortened by 2 bases and J by 4 bases, with 9 bases between the two germline ends. Per the germline V gene, CDR1 is SGHVS and CDR2 is FNYEAQ. Repertoires were generated with immunoSEQ multiplex PCR, while TCRdb's copy carries only in-frame clones and drops some. This sample has approximately 230,000 clones, with about 87% found just once. The V gene is TRBV7-6, the J gene TRBJ2-1; perhaps TRBD1 as D (5 bases). Sequenced material: peripheral blood. The TCR comes from a young woman with COVID-19, enrolled during active disease. CDR3 amino acids: CASSLSTAYNEQFF. CDR3 nucleotides: TGTGCCAGCAGCTTATCGACAGCTTACAATGAGCAGTTCTTC.